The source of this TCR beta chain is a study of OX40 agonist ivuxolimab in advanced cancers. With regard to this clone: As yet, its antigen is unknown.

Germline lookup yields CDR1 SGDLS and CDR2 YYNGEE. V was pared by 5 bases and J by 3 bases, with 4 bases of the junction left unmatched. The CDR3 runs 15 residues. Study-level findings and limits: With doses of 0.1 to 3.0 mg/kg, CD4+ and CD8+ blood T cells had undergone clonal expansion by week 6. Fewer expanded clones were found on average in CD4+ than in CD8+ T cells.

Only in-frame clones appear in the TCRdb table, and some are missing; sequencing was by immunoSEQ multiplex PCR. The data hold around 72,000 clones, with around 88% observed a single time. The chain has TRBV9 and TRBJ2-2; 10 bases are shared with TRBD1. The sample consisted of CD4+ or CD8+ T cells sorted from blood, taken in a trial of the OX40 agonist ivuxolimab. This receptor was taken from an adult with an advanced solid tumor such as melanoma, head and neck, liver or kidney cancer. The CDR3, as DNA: TGTGCCAGCAGACCCGGGACAGGGGACACCGGGGAGCTGTTTTTT. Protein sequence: CASRPGTGDTGELFF. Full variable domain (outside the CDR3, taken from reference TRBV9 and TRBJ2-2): DSGVTQTPKHLITATGQRVTLRCSPRSGDLSVYWYQQSLDQGLQFLIQYYNGEERAKGNILERFSAQQFPDLHSELNLSSLELGDSALYFCASRPGTGDTGELFFGEGSRLTVL.